Below, 16 T cell receptor beta chains from the same sample are listed, as sequenced in a study of control samples from healthy donors and cancer patients. Sequencing used immunoSEQ multiplex PCR; TCRdb keeps in-frame clones, though not all of them. The table has about 170,000 clones, around 92% seen once; the top ten hold roughly 2%. Sequencing was done on a sample of blood. These receptors were collected from a woman in her thirties or forties in good health.

The V gene is TRBV18, the J gene TRBJ1-6; no clear D. The CDR3 runs to 15 residues. In germline, CDR1 is KGHSH, CDR2 LQKENI. V gave up 3 bases and J gave up 5 bases, with 11 bases separating them. This CDR3 reads CASSPKTSDNSPLHF. The CDR3 DNA sequence: TGTGCCAGCTCACCTAAGACATCAGATAATTCACCCCTCCACTTT.

The gene calls are TRBV7-2 and TRBJ1-1, with TRBD1 as a possible D gene (5 bases). Germline loops: CDR1 SGHTA, CDR2 FQGNSA. The CDR3 runs to 14 residues. Trimming took 5 bases from V and 6 from J, leaving 16 bases between them. The CDR3 protein is CASSPSRAGAEAFF. The CDR3 nucleotides read TGTGCCAGCAGCCCGAGTCGGGCGGGGGCTGAAGCTTTCTTT.

The rearrangement links TRBV19 to TRBJ1-3, with D unclear. CDR1 LNHDA and CDR2 SQIVND come from the germline V gene (reference sequence). CDR3 length: 13 residues. V was trimmed by 8 bases and J by 9 bases, leaving 17 bases between them. CDR3 DNA: TGTGCCAGTGAGAGGGCTGAAGGTGCCACCATATATTTT. It is translated as CASERAEGATIYF.

This chain connects TRBV5-4 to TRBJ1-2, with TRBD1 matching over 9 bases. Germline CDR1 is SGHNT and CDR2 is YYREEE (reference sequence). Losses at the gene ends were 0 bases for V and 8 bases for J; bases not matched to a gene: 8. CDR3 length: 15 amino acids. The chain's CDR3 is CASSLDRGPLKGYTF. As DNA, the CDR3 is TGTGCCAGCAGCTTGGACAGGGGGCCCTTGAAGGGCTACACCTTC.

The gene calls are TRBV7-9 and TRBJ1-2; D is unclear. Germline V gives CDR1 SEHNR, CDR2 FQNEAQ (reference sequence). The CDR3 is 14 residues long. V dropped 4 bases and J dropped 6 bases, with 15 bases sitting between them. The CDR3 region has the DNA TGTGCCAGCAGCTCAGAAGGTCAGGTCCATGGCTACACCTTC. It is translated as CASSSEGQVHGYTF. Complete variable domain (other parts from reference TRBV7-9 and TRBJ1-2): DTGVSQNPRHKITKRGQNVTFRCDPISEHNRLYWYRQTLGQGPEFLTYFQNEAQLEKSRLLSDRFSAERPKGSFSTLEIQRTEQGDSAMYLCASSSEGQVHGYTFGSGTRLTVV.

The chain recombines TRBV5-1 with TRBJ2-3; TRBD1 agrees at 8 bases. The CDR3 spans 14 residues. Looked up from germline, CDR1 is SGHRS and CDR2 is YFSETQ. J was trimmed by 4 bases and V by 4 bases; bases with no gene match: 5. The CDR3 here is CASSPDRAADTQYF. In nucleotides, the CDR3 is TGCGCCAGCAGCCCGGACAGGGCGGCAGATACGCAGTATTTT.

The rearrangement joins TRBV3-1 (or the pseudogene TRBV3-2) to TRBJ1-1, with 7 nucleotides matching TRBD1. The CDR3 contains 13 residues. Germline CDR1 reads LGHDT; CDR2 reads YNNKEL (reference sequence). J was trimmed by 12 bases and V by 1 base; bases with no gene match: 8. The chain's CDR3 is CASSQVRQGVTFF. Here the CDR3 DNA reads TGTGCCAGCAGCCAAGTCAGACAGGGAGTAACTTTCTTT.

The chain's CDR3 is CASSFGGPQPQHF. In DNA form, the CDR3 reads TGTGCCAGCAGCTTCGGGGGGCCTCAGCCCCAGCATTTT. The V call is TRBV7-8, the J call TRBJ1-5, with a tentative D call TRBD1 (6 bases). The CDR3 spans 13 residues. Trimming shortened V by 3 bases and J by 6 bases, and 9 bases separated the two germline ends. CDR1 and CDR2 from the germline V gene are SGHVS and FQNEAQ.

The CDR3 sequence is CSAGERQSYGYTF. The CDR3 DNA reads as TGCAGCGCGGGGGAAAGACAGTCATATGGCTACACCTTC. The chain links TRBV29-1 to TRBJ1-2; D might be TRBD1 (5 bases). The CDR3 has 13 amino acids. Trimming took 7 bases from V and 5 from J, leaving 17 bases between them. Germline V gives CDR1 SQVTM, CDR2 ANQGSEA.

The chain couples TRBV4-1 to TRBJ2-3, with D tentatively TRBD1 (6 bases). Germline V gene data show CDR1 as MGHRA and CDR2 as YSYEKL. The CDR3 loop spans 15 amino acids. V was shortened by 1 base and J by 6 bases, with 14 bases between the two germline ends. CDR3: CASSQVRAGADTQYF. Here the CDR3 DNA reads TGCGCCAGCAGCCAAGTAAGGGCAGGGGCGGATACGCAGTATTTT.

The rearrangement uses TRBV19 and TRBJ2-5; 7 nucleotides agree with TRBD1. Germline CDR1 LNHDA, CDR2 SQIVND (reference sequence). V lost 3 bases and J lost 4; bases outside the gene matches: 8. CDR3 length: 15 residues. CDR3 amino acids: CASSMDRTIRETQYF. The CDR3 DNA sequence: TGTGCCAGTAGTATGGACAGGACAATCCGAGAGACCCAGTACTTC.

The chain uses TRBV19 and TRBJ2-3; the D is unclear. The germline gives CDR1 LNHDA, CDR2 SQIVND (reference sequence). V was trimmed by 5 bases and J by 5 bases, leaving 14 bases between them. The CDR3 consists of 14 residues. The CDR3, as DNA: TGTGCCAGTAGTCCCCACGCTTCGATAGATACGCAGTATTTT. Its protein product is CASSPHASIDTQYF.

The chain uses TRBV20-1 and TRBJ2-3; a possible D gene is TRBD2 (6 bases). Trimming cost V 3 bases and J 0 bases, with 19 bases left between them. This CDR3 has 17 amino acids. Looked up from germline, CDR1 is DFQATT and CDR2 is SNEGSKA (reference sequence). CDR3 region: CSASYDRGLFSTDTQYF. DNA for the CDR3: TGCAGTGCTAGTTACGATCGGGGGTTATTTAGCACAGATACGCAGTATTTT.

The rearrangement uses TRBV7-9 and TRBJ1-2; perhaps TRBD1 as D (6 bases). V was shortened by 3 bases and J by 4 bases, with 9 bases between the two germline ends. This CDR3 region has 13 residues. Germline CDR1 reads SEHNR; CDR2 reads FQNEAQ (reference sequence). The CDR3 region has the DNA TGTGCCAGCAGCTTGGCGGACAGCTATGGCTACACCTTC. This gives the protein CASSLADSYGYTF.

This chain connects TRBV2 to TRBJ1-1, with 7 bases that match TRBD1. Germline V gives CDR1 SNHLY, CDR2 FYNNEI. J lost 9 bases, V lost 3 bases, and 10 bases had no gene match. This CDR3 comprises 14 residues. The CDR3 bases are TGTGCCAGCAGTGACCCGACAGGGATAAGCAAAGCTTTCTTT. Protein product: CASSDPTGISKAFF.

This sequence joins TRBV4-1 and TRBJ2-7, with D maybe TRBD2 (5 bases). Per germline, CDR1 MGHRA and CDR2 YSYEKL. The ends were cut back, 2 bases at V and 4 bases at J, with 12 bases in the middle. CDR3 size: 14 residues. Written as DNA, the CDR3 is TGCGCCAGCAGCCAAACTTTAACGGGGTACGAGCAGTACTTC. Translating gives CASSQTLTGYEQYF.